These T cell receptor beta chains were read from a single sample in a study of blood T cells in healthy people across ages. TCRdb processed the 5' RACE reads anew with MiXCR; each CDR3 protein has one entry. Seen here are about 1.8 million distinct CDR3 sequences, approximately 50% observed once, and the top ten hold over 2%. Sequenced material: blood. Receptors originate from a woman in her 40s in good health. The CDR3 runs from the conserved cysteine through the conserved F or W. Some rows have no size entry. The others give once, few or many, or a class for an expanded clone.

size	V	J	CDR3
NA	TRBV29-1	TRBJ1-1	CSVDWTGSSNTEAFF
NA	TRBV6-1	NA	CASSELGGQVVETQYF
few	TRBV6-2/TRBV6-3	TRBJ2-3	CASSGSRGRVLDTQYF
NA	TRBV6-6	TRBJ2-3	CASTQASQRWGTDTQYF
few	TRBV27	TRBJ1-6	CASSLSYRGTPLHF
NA	TRBV28	TRBJ2-7	CASRFWTGNEQYF
once	TRBV6-5	TRBJ1-6	CASSPGQALYNSPLHF
NA	TRBV28	TRBJ1-2	CASSIDRGQEIYGYTF
NA	TRBV7-2	TRBJ1-1	CASSPGWGSEAFF
NA	TRBV6-5	TRBJ2-3	CASSYSFSGGASDTQYF
NA	TRBV7-2	TRBJ1-5	CASSSEGYSNQPQHF
NA	TRBV5-6	TRBJ1-5	CASSFQTGGGNQPQHF
NA	TRBV20-1	TRBJ2-7	CSARETYGSYEQYF
NA	TRBV10-3	TRBJ1-6	CAISRQGYNSPLHF
once	TRBV29-1	TRBJ2-5	CSVGWGPYVQYF
NA	TRBV7-2	TRBJ1-4	CASSFFGGSNEKLFF
NA	TRBV20-1	TRBJ1-6	CSASSIITNSPLHF
NA	TRBV28	TRBJ2-5	CAISRPGSETQYF